Listed here are 8 T cell receptor beta chains from one sample, sequenced in a study of cytomegalovirus exposure and HLA in healthy donors. PCR involved 60 Vbeta and 13 Jbeta primers. The repertoire was sequenced with immunoSEQ multiplex PCR; TCRdb's copy has only in-frame clones and lacks some. The data contain fewer than 120,000 clones, over 60% of them singletons. The sample consisted of PBMCs. The receptors derive from a woman in her thirties in good health and CMV-seronegative.

The CDR3 region has the DNA TGTGCCAGCAGCTTGCGCGGGACAGGGAATGAAAAACTGTTTTTT. It specifies CASSLRGTGNEKLFF. This sequence joins TRBV5-4 and TRBJ1-4, with 9 bases lining up with TRBD1. Per germline, CDR1 SGHNT and CDR2 YYREEE (reference sequence). CDR3 length: 15 residues. Trimming removed 1 base from V and 5 bases from J; junction bases left unmatched: 3.

The rearrangement links TRBV25-1 to TRBJ2-7, with D possibly matching TRBD1 (6 bases). V was pared by 8 bases and J by 11 bases, with 16 bases between. Germline assignment: CDR1 MGHDK and CDR2 SYGVNS. This CDR3 is 11 amino acids long. The CDR3 is CASRQGMREYF. The CDR3 DNA is TGTGCCAGCCGTCAGGGGATGAGAGAGTACTTC.

The V call is TRBV5-6, the J call TRBJ1-2; 8 bases map to TRBD1. After removal of 4 bases from V and 8 bases from J, the junction contained 10 bases not matched to a gene. CDR1 and CDR2 from the germline V gene are SGHDT and YYEEEE. This CDR3 spans 14 amino acids. The CDR3 spells CASSPETGEDGYTF. The CDR3 nucleotides read TGTGCCAGCAGCCCTGAGACAGGGGAAGACGGCTACACCTTC.

Of note for this clone: The junction shows a germline mismatch at one end, possibly a read error. The CDR3 reads CVSSGQVNTEAFF. Here the CDR3 DNA reads TGTGTCAGCAGCGGACAGGTTAACACTGAAGCTTTCTTT. The V and J genes are TRBV27 and TRBJ1-1; 7 bases fit TRBD1. The germline V gene encodes CDR1 MNHEY and CDR2 SMNVEV (reference sequence). The CDR3 runs to 13 residues.

This clone was counted between two and nine times. The rearrangement uses TRBV6-1 and TRBJ1-5; D gene uncertain. Germline CDR1 reads MNHNS; CDR2 reads SASEGT. Deletions cut 0 bases from V and 2 bases from J, with 11 bases between. CDR3 size: 16 residues. The CDR3 nucleotides are TGTGCCAGCAGTGAAGCGTCCGGGGAGGGCAATCAGCCCCAGCATTTT. It encodes CASSEASGEGNQPQHF.

This sequence joins TRBV9 and TRBJ2-7; perhaps TRBD1 as D (7 bases). The V gene lost 4 bases and the J gene lost 6 bases, with 17 bases spanning the gap. There are 14 residues in the CDR3. Germline CDR1 reads SGDLS; CDR2 reads YYNGEE. CDR3 DNA sequence: TGTGCCAGCAGCCTAGGGGGGACAGTGGGCGAGCAGTACTTC. This sequence encodes CASSLGGTVGEQYF.

With regard to this clone: The junction differs from germline at one of its ends, possibly a read error. In nucleotides, the CDR3 is TGCAGTGCGCGGGGGGAGGAGCCGTACTTC. It translates to CSARGEEPYF. The rearrangement joins TRBV20-1 to TRBJ2-7; TRBD2 aligns across 8 bases. CDR1 DFQATT and CDR2 SNEGSKA come from the germline V gene (reference sequence). The CDR3 length is 10 residues.

The rearrangement joins TRBV27 to TRBJ1-2; maybe TRBD1 (6 bases). The germline V and J ends were trimmed by 8 bases and 0 bases, with 10 bases remaining between them. CDR1 is MNHEY and CDR2 is SMNVEV in the germline V gene (reference sequence). This CDR3 comprises 13 residues. The CDR3 bases are TGTGCCAGCGCGACAGGAGCTAACTATGGCTACACCTTC. Translated, it gives CASATGANYGYTF.